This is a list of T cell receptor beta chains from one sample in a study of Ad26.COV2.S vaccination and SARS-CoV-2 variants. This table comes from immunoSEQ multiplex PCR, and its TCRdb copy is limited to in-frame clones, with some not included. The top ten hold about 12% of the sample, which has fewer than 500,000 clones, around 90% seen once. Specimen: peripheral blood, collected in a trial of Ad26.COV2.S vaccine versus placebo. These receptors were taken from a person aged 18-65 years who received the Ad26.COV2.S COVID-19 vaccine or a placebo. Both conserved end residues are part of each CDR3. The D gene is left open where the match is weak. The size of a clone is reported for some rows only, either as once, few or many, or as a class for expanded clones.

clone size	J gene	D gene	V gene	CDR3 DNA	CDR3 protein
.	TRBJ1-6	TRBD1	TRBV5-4	TGTGCCAGCCAGGGACAGAATAATTCACCCCTCCACTTT	CASQGQNNSPLHF
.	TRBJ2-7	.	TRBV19	TGTGCCAGTAGTATCTTCTCGGACAGAAACTACGAGCAGTACTTC	CASSIFSDRNYEQYF
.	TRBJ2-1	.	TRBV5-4	TGTGCCAGCAGCTTGGATTGGGGCCGTGAGCAGTTCTTC	CASSLDWGREQFF
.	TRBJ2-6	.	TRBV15	TGTGCCACCAGCAGAGACAAGAGACCCTCTGGGGCCAACGTCCTGACTTTC	CATSRDKRPSGANVLTF
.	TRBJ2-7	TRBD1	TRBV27	TGTGCCAGCAGTCGACAGGGAAACGACGAGCAGTACTTC	CASSRQGNDEQYF
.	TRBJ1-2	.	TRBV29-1	TGCAGCGTTTCTGGTTGGGACTCGTGGGGCTACACCTTC	CSVSGWDSWGYTF
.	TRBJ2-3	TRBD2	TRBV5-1	TGCGCCAGCAGCTTACGCGGGAGAGGTGCAGATACGCAGTATTTT	CASSLRGRGADTQYF
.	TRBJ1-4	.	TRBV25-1	TGTGCCAGCAGTGAATGGGCTGTCGGAACTAATGAAAAACTGTTTTTT	CASSEWAVGTNEKLFF
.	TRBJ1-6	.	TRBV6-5	TGTGCCAGCGGACTTTCGACACCAGGGAATTCACCCCTCCACTTT	CASGLSTPGNSPLHF
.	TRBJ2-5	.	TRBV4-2	TGTGCCAGCAGCCAAGATGGAACAGGGAGATGGGAGACCCAGTACTTC	CASSQDGTGRWETQYF
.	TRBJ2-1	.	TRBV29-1	TGCAGCGTTGTAGGGCAGGGTTACAATGAGCAGTTCTTC	CSVVGQGYNEQFF
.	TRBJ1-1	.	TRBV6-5	TGTGCCAGCAGTTATTTCGATAACACTGAAGCTTTCTTT	CASSYFDNTEAFF
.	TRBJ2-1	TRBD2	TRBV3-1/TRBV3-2	TGTGCCAGCAGCCAAGAGTCGCGGGAGAATTACAATGAGCAGTTCTTC	CASSQESRENYNEQFF
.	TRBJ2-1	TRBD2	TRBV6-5	TGTGCCAGCAGCCGATCTACTAGCGGAGAGCAGTTCTTC	CASSRSTSGEQFF
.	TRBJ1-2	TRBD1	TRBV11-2	TGTGCCAGCAGCCCGGGCGGGACAGTGTATGGCTACACCTTC	CASSPGGTVYGYTF
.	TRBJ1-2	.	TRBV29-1	TGCAGCGTTGGCGGAGGGGGTGACTATGGCTACACCTTC	CSVGGGGDYGYTF
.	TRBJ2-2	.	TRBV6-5	TGTGCCAGCTCTCCGGGACGGTTTAACACCGGGGAGCTGTTTTTT	CASSPGRFNTGELFF
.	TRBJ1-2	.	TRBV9	TGTGCCAGCAGCGTAGTTGACAGATATGGCTACACCTTC	CASSVVDRYGYTF
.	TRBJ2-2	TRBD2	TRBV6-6	TGTGCCAGCAGTCCAGCGGGGACGAACACCGGGGAGCTGTTTTTT	CASSPAGTNTGELFF
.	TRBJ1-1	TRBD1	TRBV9	TGTGCCAGCAGCTGGGACAGTCAACTGAACACTGAAGCTTTCTTT	CASSWDSQLNTEAFF
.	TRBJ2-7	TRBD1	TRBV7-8	TGTGCCAGCAGCTTAGTACAGGGGTTGGGGGAGCAGTACTTC	CASSLVQGLGEQYF
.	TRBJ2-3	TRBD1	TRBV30	TGTGCCTGGAGTGGACTGACAGGGGGCGCAGCGGATACGCAGTATTTT	CAWSGLTGGAADTQYF
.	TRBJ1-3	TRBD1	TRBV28	TGTGCCAGCAGTTTTTGGCAGGGGGGGAAAGGAAACACCATATATTTT	CASSFWQGGKGNTIYF
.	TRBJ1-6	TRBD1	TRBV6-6	TGTGCCAGCAGTTACTCGAGACAGGGGAAGGAATCACCCCTCCACTTT	CASSYSRQGKESPLHF
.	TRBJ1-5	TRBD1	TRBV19	TGTGCCAGTAATCTAGACAGGGGGCGTGGGGGCAATCAGCCCCAGCATTTT	CASNLDRGRGGNQPQHF
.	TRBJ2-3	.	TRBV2	TGTGCCAGCAGTGAAGCCGGAGTAGATACGCAGTATTTT	CASSEAGVDTQYF
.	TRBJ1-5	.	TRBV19	TGTGCCAGCTCCTATAGAGTTATTCAGCCCCAGCATTTT	CASSYRVIQPQHF
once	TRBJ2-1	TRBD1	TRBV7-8	TGTGCCAGCAGCCCCAGGAGGACAGGGGCCCTATACAATGAGCAGTTCTTC	CASSPRRTGALYNEQFF
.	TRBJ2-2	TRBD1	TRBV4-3	TGCGCCAGCAGCCAGCCAGGGGGAGAGGGGGAGCTGTTTTTT	CASSQPGGEGELFF
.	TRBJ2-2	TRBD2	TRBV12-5	TGTGCTAGTGGAAGCCCGGGACTAGCGGGAGCGTGGGGGGAGCTGTTTTTT	CASGSPGLAGAWGELFF
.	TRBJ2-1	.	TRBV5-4	TGTGCCAGCAGCGACGGGAGCAATGAGCAGTTCTTC	CASSDGSNEQFF
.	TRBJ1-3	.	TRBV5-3	TGTGCCAGAAGCCCCGGAGGGGGACTCTCTGGAAACACCATATATTTT	CARSPGGGLSGNTIYF
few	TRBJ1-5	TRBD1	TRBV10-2	TGCGCCAGCGTCGGACAGGGTGATCAGCCCCAGCATTTT	CASVGQGDQPQHF
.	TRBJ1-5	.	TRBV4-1	TGCGCCAGCAGCCAAGACTCGCAACCCAGAGGGCAGCCCCAGCATTTT	CASSQDSQPRGQPQHF
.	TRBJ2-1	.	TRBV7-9	TGTGCCAGCAGCCGAGGTCCAGGGAACAATGAGCAGTTCTTC	CASSRGPGNNEQFF
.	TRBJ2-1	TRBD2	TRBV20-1	TGCAGTGCTAGTCGCGGGACTAGCGGGAGGATTAGAAATGAGCAGTTCTTC	CSASRGTSGRIRNEQFF
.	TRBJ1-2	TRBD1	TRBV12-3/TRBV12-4	TGTGCCAGGTCTCGGACAGGACGGGATGGCTACACCTTC	CARSRTGRDGYTF
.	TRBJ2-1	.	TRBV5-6	TGTGCCAGCAGCCGAGGAGTGGTTAATGAGCAGTTCTTC	CASSRGVVNEQFF
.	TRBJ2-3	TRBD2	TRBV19	TGTGCCAGTAGTATTGCGTCGACTAGCGTACCAGATACGCAGTATTTT	CASSIASTSVPDTQYF
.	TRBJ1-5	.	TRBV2	TGTGCCAGCAGTGCGAGAGGGGGTCAGCCCCAGCATTTT	CASSARGGQPQHF
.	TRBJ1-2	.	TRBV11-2	TGTGCCAGCAGCTTAGAAACTGGTAAAACCACCTTC	CASSLETGKTTF
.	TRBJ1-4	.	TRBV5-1	TGCGCCAGCAGCTTATTTGGAGGGACTAATGAAAAACTGTTTTTT	CASSLFGGTNEKLFF
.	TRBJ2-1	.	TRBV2	TGTGCCAGCAGAAAACAGGGCGCCTCCTACAATGAGCAGTTCTTC	CASRKQGASYNEQFF
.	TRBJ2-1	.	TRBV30	TGTGCCTGGGGCAGCGGAAACAATGAGCAGTTCTTC	CAWGSGNNEQFF
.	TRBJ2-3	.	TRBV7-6	TGTGCCAGCAGCTTAGCGCCCCTAGCGCGGTCCACAGATACGCAGTATTTT	CASSLAPLARSTDTQYF
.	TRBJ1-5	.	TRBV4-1	TGCGCCAGCAGCCAAGATGCAGGCGGAGGAAGCAATCAGCCCCAGCATTTT	CASSQDAGGGSNQPQHF
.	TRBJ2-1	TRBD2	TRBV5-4	TGTGCCAGCAGGCCGGGACTAGCGGGAGTCTACAATGAGCAGTTCTTC	CASRPGLAGVYNEQFF
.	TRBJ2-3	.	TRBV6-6	TGTGCCAGCTCCGGGGGCACAGATACGCAGTATTTT	CASSGGTDTQYF
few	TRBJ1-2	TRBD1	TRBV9	TGTGCCAGCAGCGTAGGGGACAGAAACTATGGCTACACCTTC	CASSVGDRNYGYTF
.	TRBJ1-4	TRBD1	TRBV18	TGTGCCAGCTCACCCCCGGACAGGGTCGGGGAAAAACTGTTTTTT	CASSPPDRVGEKLFF
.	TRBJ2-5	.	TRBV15	TGTGCCACCAGACCAGGGTTAAGGGTGGAAGAGACCCAGTACTTC	CATRPGLRVEETQYF
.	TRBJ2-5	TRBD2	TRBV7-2	TGTGCCAGCAGCTTATCCAGCGGGAGGGCCCTAGAGACCCAGTACTTC	CASSLSSGRALETQYF
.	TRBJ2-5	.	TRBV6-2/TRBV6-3	TGTGCCAGCAGTTGGGCAACAGAGACCCAGTACTTC	CASSWATETQYF
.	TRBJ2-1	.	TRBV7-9	TGTGCCAGCAGCCTACAGGAGGTCAATGAGCAGTTCTTC	CASSLQEVNEQFF
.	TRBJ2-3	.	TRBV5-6	TGTGCCAGCAGCTTGGTACGCGGGGAGCAGTATTTT	CASSLVRGEQYF